A single sample gave rise to the 11 T cell receptor beta chains below, sequenced in a study of graft-versus-host responses after intestinal transplantation. Profiled with immunoSEQ multiplex PCR; TCRdb holds only in-frame clones, not every one. The sample includes 75,000 to 90,000 clones, roughly nine tenths of them seen just once. These receptors lack a known antigen. Specimen: unstimulated CD4+ T cells sorted from spleen or lymph node cells, collected before intestinal transplant. The receptors stem from a human donor who received an intestinal transplant.

The DNA of the CDR3 is TGTGCCAGCAGAAAGGGAGGAGTCTATGGCTACACCTTC. Encoded protein: CASRKGGVYGYTF. The chain carries TRBV28 and TRBJ1-2; no firm D call. This CDR3 spans 13 amino acids. V dropped 6 bases and J dropped 4 bases, with 12 bases sitting between them. Germline V CDR1 and CDR2: MDHEN, SYDVKM.

The chain employs TRBV5-5 and TRBJ2-7, with 9 bases matching TRBD2. With V trimmed by 0 bases and J by 2 bases, 3 bases remained unmatched. Germline V CDR1 and CDR2: SGHKS, YYEKEE (reference sequence). This CDR3 has 15 amino acids. The CDR3 loop is CASSLVGGGAYEQYF. CDR3 in DNA: TGTGCCAGCAGCTTGGTTGGCGGGGGGGCCTACGAGCAGTACTTC.

This clone was found a few times. The V call is TRBV28, the J call TRBJ2-2; D may be TRBD1 (6 bases). Germline-derived CDR1 and CDR2 are MDHEN and SYDVKM. This CDR3 is 14 amino acids long. Trimming took 7 bases from V and 4 from J, leaving 13 bases between them. CDR3 nucleotides: TGTGCCAGCACCTCGGACAGCTTCACCGGGGAGCTGTTTTTT. Protein: CASTSDSFTGELFF. Using reference TRBV28 and TRBJ2-2 for the parts outside the CDR3, the full variable domain is DVKVTQSSRYLVKRTGEKVFLECVQDMDHENMFWYRQDPGLGLRLIYFSYDVKMKEKGDIPEGYSVSREKKERFSLILESASTNQTSMYLCASTSDSFTGELFFGEGSRLTVL.

This chain joins TRBV14 and TRBJ2-7; D is perhaps TRBD1 (6 bases). Germline CDR1 and CDR2: SGHDN and FVKESK. This CDR3 is 17 amino acids long. V was cut by 0 bases and J by 3 bases, with 18 bases left in between. The chain's CDR3 is CASSQDRPGHGIYEQYF. CDR3 sequence (DNA): TGTGCCAGCAGCCAAGATAGACCGGGACACGGGATCTACGAGCAGTACTTC.

This sequence joins TRBV4-1 and TRBJ1-5, with D possibly TRBD1 on 5 matching bases. V gave up 0 bases and J gave up 2 bases, with 11 bases separating them. Germline V gene data show CDR1 as MGHRA and CDR2 as YSYEKL. The CDR3 contains 16 residues. The CDR3 bases are TGCGCCAGCAGCCAAGATGCGGGGCTGGGCAATCAGCCCCAGCATTTT. This codes for CASSQDAGLGNQPQHF.

The genes are TRBV5-1 and TRBJ2-3; TRBD2 aligns across 11 bases. Trimming removed 3 bases from V and 1 base from J; junction bases left unmatched: 10. The CDR3 is 18 amino acids. The germline gives CDR1 SGHRS, CDR2 YFSETQ. CDR3 region: CASSSGLAGGQGTDTQYF. In nucleotides, the CDR3 is TGCGCCAGCAGCTCGGGATTAGCGGGGGGGCAGGGCACAGATACGCAGTATTTT.

This rearrangement joins TRBV19 to TRBJ1-5; perhaps TRBD1 as D (6 bases). The germline V and J ends were trimmed by 3 bases and 7 bases, with 10 bases remaining between them. Germline-derived CDR1 and CDR2 are LNHDA and SQIVND (reference sequence). The CDR3 length is 13 residues. The CDR3 protein is CASSITGTQPQHF. The CDR3 DNA reads as TGTGCCAGTAGTATTACAGGGACCCAGCCCCAGCATTTT.

The chain recombines TRBV5-6 with TRBJ1-3; 8 bases are a match to TRBD1. With 0 bases clipped from V and 3 bases from J, the junction kept 2 bases outside the gene matches. Per the germline V gene, CDR1 is SGHDT and CDR2 is YYEEEE. The CDR3 sequence is 15 residues long. CDR3 nucleotides: TGTGCCAGCAGCTTGGGACAGGGGTTTGGAAACACCATATATTTT. It specifies CASSLGQGFGNTIYF.

The V and J genes are TRBV2 and TRBJ2-3; D might be TRBD1 (5 bases). V shed 7 bases and J shed 2 bases, with 16 bases lying between them. The germline V gene encodes CDR1 SNHLY and CDR2 FYNNEI. The CDR3 contains 15 residues. In DNA form, the CDR3 reads TGTGCCAGCACCGAATGGGGCGGCAACACAGATACGCAGTATTTT. Protein product: CASTEWGGNTDTQYF.

The rearrangement joins TRBV7-9 to TRBJ1-1, with TRBD1 matching 7 bases. This CDR3 has 16 amino acids. V lost 2 bases, J lost 1 base, and 7 bases stayed unmatched. Germline V gives CDR1 SEHNR, CDR2 FQNEAQ (reference sequence). In DNA form, the CDR3 reads TGTGCCAGCAGCTTAAATGGGGACAGACCGAACACTGAAGCTTTCTTT. Translated, it gives CASSLNGDRPNTEAFF.

The genes are TRBV6-1 and TRBJ2-5, with 7 nucleotides matching TRBD1. V lost 6 bases to trimming and J lost 1 base; unmatched junction nucleotides: 2. CDR3 length equals 13 residues. Germline CDR1 is MNHNS and CDR2 is SASEGT. As DNA, the CDR3 is TGTGCCAGCAGGGACAGGTTCCAAGAGACCCAGTACTTC. Its protein product is CASRDRFQETQYF.